Presented here are 9 T cell receptor beta chains from one specimen sequenced in a study of cytotoxic CD8 clonotypes in ibrutinib-treated CLL. Profiled with immunoSEQ multiplex PCR; TCRdb holds only in-frame clones, not every one. The sample contains 140,000 to 150,000 clones, approximately 80% of which appear only once. Specimen: PBMCs, collected after 24 months of ibrutinib treatment. The receptor source for this set is a human donor with chronic lymphocytic leukemia.

This clone was recorded a few times. The chain uses TRBV6-6 and TRBJ2-1; 14 nucleotides agree with TRBD2. Looked up from germline, CDR1 is MNHNY and CDR2 is SVGAGI (reference sequence). The length of the CDR3 is 16 residues. The V segment lost 0 bases and the J segment 7 bases; nucleotides outside the gene matches: 2. Here the CDR3 reads CASSYSTSGGVNEQFF. In DNA, the CDR3 is TGTGCCAGCAGTTACTCGACTAGCGGGGGGGTGAATGAGCAGTTCTTC.

The J gene is TRBJ1-5, the V gene TRBV6-6, with D hard to call. The CDR3 loop spans 12 amino acids. The germline V gene encodes CDR1 MNHNY and CDR2 SVGAGI (reference sequence). V shed 8 bases and J shed 3 bases, with 8 bases lying between them. CDR3 bases: TGTGCCAGCGGTTCGCCCAATCAGCCCCAGCATTTT. Translated, it gives CASGSPNQPQHF.

This chain joins TRBV10-3 and TRBJ2-5; 7 nucleotides line up with TRBD1. This CDR3 comprises 13 residues. Unmatched junction bases numbered 3, after V lost 6 bases and J lost 2 bases. CDR1 ENHRY and CDR2 SYGVKD come from the germline V gene. As DNA, the CDR3 is TGTGCCATCAGGGGGACAGAGCAAGAGACCCAGTACTTC. As protein: CAIRGTEQETQYF.

The chain couples TRBV5-1 to TRBJ1-1, with D tentatively TRBD1 (5 bases). V dropped 0 bases and J dropped 3 bases, with 21 bases sitting between them. The germline CDR1 and CDR2 sequences are SGHRS and YFSETQ. The CDR3 runs 18 residues. The CDR3 region has the DNA TGCGCCAGCAGCTTGGCCCCTCGAGGGGAAGGGACCTACACTGAAGCTTTCTTT. Protein sequence: CASSLAPRGEGTYTEAFF. Full variable domain (remainder filled in from reference TRBV5-1 and TRBJ1-1): KAGVTQTPRYLIKTRGQQVTLSCSPISGHRSVSWYQQTPGQGLQFLFEYFSETQRNKGNFPGRFSGRQFSNSRSEMNVSTLELGDSALYLCASSLAPRGEGTYTEAFFGQGTRLTVV.

This clone has just a few counts. CDR3 DNA sequence: TGTGCCAGCAGCCAAGTTGCAGGCGGAGGCTATGGCTACACCTTC. It translates to CASSQVAGGGYGYTF. The chain recombines TRBV4-2 with TRBJ1-2; the D is unclear. CDR1 is LGHNA, CDR2 YNFKEQ, per germline. The CDR3 runs 15 residues. Trimming shortened V by 1 base and J by 4 bases, and 13 bases separated the two germline ends.

This chain uses TRBV5-1 with TRBJ1-4, with no clear D. The V gene lost 0 bases and the J gene lost 6 bases, with 9 bases spanning the gap. CDR3 length equals 14 residues. Germline CDR1 reads SGHRS; CDR2 reads YFSETQ. CDR3 loop: CASSLVGGDEKLFF. In DNA form, the CDR3 reads TGCGCCAGCAGCTTGGTGGGCGGGGATGAAAAACTGTTTTTT.

The chain couples TRBV11-2 to TRBJ2-5; 10 bases line up with TRBD1. Germline V gene data show CDR1 as SGHAT and CDR2 as FQNNGV. The V and J ends lost 5 bases and 5 bases, in that order; junction bases with no gene match: 11. The CDR3 consists of 16 residues. CDR3 protein: CASSVGTGAEGETQYF. DNA of the CDR3: TGTGCCAGCAGCGTCGGGACAGGGGCCGAGGGGGAGACCCAGTACTTC.

This rearrangement joins TRBV7-8 to TRBJ1-1; 10 bases are shared with TRBD1. The V gene end was trimmed by 1 base and the J gene end by 1 base; junction bases not matched to a gene: 6. This CDR3 has 17 amino acids. Germline assignment: CDR1 SGHVS and CDR2 FQNEAQ. CDR3 sequence (DNA): TGTGCCAGCAGCTTAGTGGGGACAGGGGCACCGAACACTGAAGCTTTCTTT. Translation: CASSLVGTGAPNTEAFF.

This chain uses TRBV7-3 with TRBJ1-2; TRBD1 might be the D (6 bases). The germline V gene has CDR1 SGHTA and CDR2 FQGTGA. This CDR3 is built from 15 residues. V was trimmed by 0 bases and J by 6 bases, leaving 14 bases between them. The CDR3 protein is CASSLTRGGADGYTF. CDR3 DNA sequence: TGTGCCAGCAGCTTAACGCGGGGGGGCGCGGATGGCTACACCTTC.